This TCR beta chain was profiled in a study of T cell responses to AZD1222 COVID-19 vaccine. This CDR3 contains 13 residues. From germline, CDR1 is MNHEY and CDR2 SMNVEV (reference sequence). The V segment lost 3 bases and the J segment 7 bases; nucleotides outside the gene matches: 2. The data were produced by immunoSEQ multiplex PCR, yet TCRdb's version contains in-frame clones alone and is incomplete. The sample shows approximately 94,000 clones, 80% to 90% of them seen only once. The sample was peripheral blood, taken on day 0 of AZD1222 vaccination. The TCR sequence derives from an adult in good health. The gene calls are TRBV27 and TRBJ2-2, with TRBD2 matching over 7 bases. CDR3 coding DNA: TGTGCCAGCAGTTTTGAGCGGGGCGGGGAGCTGTTTTTT. Translation: CASSFERGGELFF.